Below are 26 T cell receptor beta chains sequenced from a single sample in a study of T-cell memory formation after mild COVID-19. TCRdb called the 5' RACE reads again in MiXCR, with one record for every CDR3 protein. The sample includes hundreds of thousands of distinct CDR3 sequences, about 20% of them seen just once. Source material: PBMCs or a T cell subset sorted from them (not recorded which). These receptors came from an adult woman who had mild COVID-19 (a few samples of this study predate the infection). Cell type and time point are not known.

This clonotype turned up a few times. The gene calls are TRBV12-3 or TRBV12-4 and TRBJ1-3; D is ambiguous. CDR3 size: 14 residues. Trimming took off 5 bases at V and 0 bases at J, with 8 bases between the two ends. The CDR3 loop reads CASSNVFSGNTIYF. The CDR3 DNA reads TGTGCCAGCAGTAATGTATTCTCTGGAAACACCATATATTTT.

This clonotype has only a few counts. The chain has TRBV7-6 and TRBJ2-1, with TRBD1 identical over 10 bases. Germline V gene data show CDR1 as SGHVS and CDR2 as FNYEAQ. The CDR3 runs to 16 residues. J lost 7 bases, V lost 5 bases, and 11 bases had no gene match. CDR3 loop: CASSTTRQGAGNEQFF. In nucleotides, the CDR3 is TGTGCCAGCAGCACCACCAGACAGGGGGCGGGTAATGAGCAGTTCTTC.

This clonotype was found a few times. The CDR3 is CASSRRDGLGADTQYF. In DNA form, the CDR3 reads TGTGCCAGCAGTAGACGGGACGGTTTGGGGGCAGATACGCAGTATTTT. J is TRBJ2-3 and V is TRBV12-3 or TRBV12-4; the D gene could be TRBD1 or TRBD2 (5 bases each). Trimming removed 5 bases at V and 4 bases at J, with 19 bases between. CDR3 length: 16 residues.

This clonotype was observed a handful of times. This chain links TRBV6-6 with TRBJ2-7, with no clear D. This CDR3 contains 12 residues. Germline V gene lookup returns CDR1 MNHNY and CDR2 SVGAGI (reference sequence). The V gene lost 8 bases and the J gene lost 4 bases, with 12 bases spanning the gap. The CDR3 bases are TGTGCCAGCTGGGCGGTCCAATACGAGCAGTACTTC. Protein: CASWAVQYEQYF.

This clonotype appeared many times. The chain recombines TRBV3-1 with TRBJ1-6; D not certain. V lost 0 bases, J lost 4 bases, and 13 bases lay in between. Germline V gene data show CDR1 as LGHDT and CDR2 as YNNKEL (reference sequence). The CDR3 has 17 amino acids. CDR3 residues: CASSQEVSTVYNSPLHF. In DNA form, the CDR3 reads TGTGCCAGCAGCCAAGAGGTTTCGACGGTTTATAATTCACCCCTCCACTTT. Filled out from reference TRBV3-1 and TRBJ1-6, the complete variable domain reads DTAVSQTPKYLVTQMGNDKSIKCEQNLGHDTMYWYKQDSKKFLKIMFSYNNKELIINETVPNRFSPKSPDKAHLNLHINSLELGDSAVYFCASSQEVSTVYNSPLHFGNGTRLTVT.

The table lists this clonotype with a few counts. The gene calls are TRBV5-1 and TRBJ1-5; D uncertain. This CDR3 spans 15 amino acids. Trimming removed 0 bases from V and 2 bases from J, with 9 bases in between. Germline lookup yields CDR1 SGHRS and CDR2 YFSETQ. The DNA of the CDR3 is TGCGCCAGCAGCTTGGAAGGGAATCGCAATCAGCCCCAGCATTTT. Translation: CASSLEGNRNQPQHF.

The chain recombines TRBV12-3 or TRBV12-4 with TRBJ2-2; 10 bases line up with TRBD2. V trimming: 3 bases; J trimming: 3 bases; junction bases outside the gene matches: 1. The CDR3 length is 15 residues. CDR3: CASSFLAGDTGELFF. In nucleotides, the CDR3 is TGTGCCAGCAGTTTTCTAGCGGGAGACACCGGGGAGCTGTTTTTT.

The chain couples TRBV27 to TRBJ2-7, with TRBD1 identical over 8 bases. Germline V CDR1 and CDR2: MNHEY, SMNVEV (reference sequence). This CDR3 contains 15 residues. The V gene end was trimmed by 5 bases and the J gene end by 3 bases; junction bases not matched to a gene: 9. CDR3 sequence (DNA): TGTGCCAGCAGTGAGCAGGGGGCAACTAGCTACGAGCAGTACTTC. Its translation is CASSEQGATSYEQYF.

This chain joins TRBV29-1 and TRBJ1-4, with TRBD1 as a possible D gene (5 bases). V lost 6 bases and J 5 bases, leaving 16 bases between the germline ends. CDR1 SQVTM and CDR2 ANQGSEA come from the germline V gene. The length of the CDR3 is 14 residues. This chain's CDR3 is CSVQVGGGNEKLFF. CDR3 DNA sequence: TGCAGCGTCCAGGTGGGGGGAGGAAATGAAAAACTGTTTTTT.

The CDR3 here is CASSPPSGRSETQYF. The CDR3 DNA reads as TGTGCCAGCAGCCCCCCAAGCGGGAGGAGTGAGACCCAGTACTTC. V and J are TRBV7-2 and TRBJ2-5, with TRBD2 matching 9 bases. With V trimmed by 5 bases and J by 5 bases, 9 bases remained unmatched. The CDR3 contains 15 residues. Germline CDR1 SGHTA, CDR2 FQGNSA.

The sample holds many counts of this clonotype. The chain carries TRBV7-9 and TRBJ2-1, with 7 bases that match TRBD2. The CDR3 is made up of 15 amino acids. V shed 0 bases and J 4 bases; nucleotides not matched to a gene: 3. CDR1 and CDR2 from the germline V gene are SEHNR and FQNEAQ (reference sequence). This chain's CDR3 is CASSLAAGVYNEQFF. The CDR3 DNA follows: TGTGCCAGCAGCTTAGCGGCGGGGGTTTACAATGAGCAGTTCTTC.

The rearrangement links TRBV29-1 to TRBJ2-7; D ambiguous. Trimming cost V 2 bases and J 3 bases, with 5 bases left between them. This CDR3 has 11 amino acids. Looked up from germline, CDR1 is SQVTM and CDR2 is ANQGSEA. The CDR3 DNA follows: TGCAGCGTTGAATCCGGCTACGAGCAGTACTTC. Its translation is CSVESGYEQYF.

In this sample, this clonotype turned up many times. The rearrangement uses TRBV7-6 and TRBJ2-2; 15 bases fit TRBD2. After removal of 3 bases from V and 6 bases from J, the junction contained 2 bases not matched to a gene. CDR3 length: 16 amino acids. Germline lookup yields CDR1 SGHVS and CDR2 FNYEAQ. DNA of the CDR3: TGTGCCAGCAGCTTCGGACTAGCGGGGGGGTCCGGGGAGCTGTTTTTT. This gives the protein CASSFGLAGGSGELFF.

This clonotype has just a few counts. The J gene is TRBJ2-7, the V gene TRBV5-5, with 11 positions matching TRBD2. The ends lost 2 bases at V and 3 bases at J; junction bases unmatched: 4. In germline, CDR1 is SGHKS, CDR2 YYEKEE (reference sequence). The CDR3 runs 15 residues. CDR3 sequence: CASSLLAGEGYEQYF. As DNA, the CDR3 is TGTGCCAGCAGCTTACTAGCGGGAGAAGGCTACGAGCAGTACTTC.

Here the CDR3 reads CASSLGAERQETQYF. CDR3 DNA sequence: TGCGCCAGCAGCTTGGGGGCGGAAAGACAAGAGACCCAGTACTTC. The V gene is TRBV5-1, the J gene TRBJ2-5; D gene ambiguous. V lost 0 bases and J 2 bases, leaving 11 bases between the germline ends. The CDR3 spans 15 residues. Germline-derived CDR1 and CDR2 are SGHRS and YFSETQ.

This clonotype was recorded many times. The V and J genes are TRBV10-3 and TRBJ1-1, with D unclear. V shed 3 bases and J shed 1 base, with 9 bases lying between them. The CDR3 sequence is 14 residues long. The germline V gene has CDR1 ENHRY and CDR2 SYGVKD. The CDR3 is CAISDKEQNTEAFF. CDR3 nucleotides: TGTGCCATCAGTGACAAGGAGCAGAACACTGAAGCTTTCTTT.

The rearrangement joins TRBV7-9 to TRBJ2-5; D gene ambiguous. Per the germline V gene, CDR1 is SEHNR and CDR2 is FQNEAQ (reference sequence). CDR3 length: 14 amino acids. The V gene lost 3 bases and the J gene lost 1 base, with 9 bases spanning the gap. The CDR3 DNA reads as TGTGCCAGCAGCTTCGTGAGCCTCCAAGAGACCCAGTACTTC. Its translation is CASSFVSLQETQYF. The whole variable domain, remainder taken from reference TRBV7-9 and TRBJ2-5, is DTGVSQNPRHKITKRGQNVTFRCDPISEHNRLYWYRQTLGQGPEFLTYFQNEAQLEKSRLLSDRFSAERPKGSFSTLEIQRTEQGDSAMYLCASSFVSLQETQYFGPGTRLLVL.

This clonotype was counted many times. The chain couples TRBV6-2 or TRBV6-3 to TRBJ2-3; D gene unclear. This CDR3 has 15 amino acids. The V gene's germline CDR1 is MNHEY and CDR2 SVGEGT. Trimming removed 0 bases from V and 3 bases from J, with 10 bases in between. CDR3 region: CASSYSIPQTDTQYF. The CDR3 DNA reads as TGTGCCAGCAGTTACTCGATCCCACAAACAGATACGCAGTATTTT.

The chain couples TRBV2 to TRBJ1-6; TRBD1 aligns across 10 bases. This CDR3 spans 14 amino acids. V lost 6 bases, J lost 10 bases, and 6 bases stayed unmatched. Germline values: CDR1 SNHLY, CDR2 FYNNEI. The CDR3 region is CASRGTGAYSPLHF. In DNA, the CDR3 is TGTGCCAGCAGGGGGACAGGGGCCTACTCACCCCTCCACTTT. The variable domain in full, with the rest retrieved from reference TRBV2 and TRBJ1-6, is EPEVTQTPSHQVTQMGQEVILRCVPISNHLYFYWYRQILGQKVEFLVSFYNNEISEKSEIFDDQFSVERPDGSNFTLKIRSTKLEDSAMYFCASRGTGAYSPLHFGNGTRLTVT.

This chain uses TRBV12-3 or TRBV12-4 with TRBJ1-3; 10 bases align to TRBD1. The length of the CDR3 is 15 residues. With V trimmed by 4 bases and J by 4 bases, 4 bases remained unmatched. The CDR3 nucleotides are TGTGCCAGCAGTTGGACAGGGGGAAAGGGAAACACCATATATTTT. Translated: CASSWTGGKGNTIYF.

This clonotype was observed a few times. J is TRBJ2-7 and V is TRBV25-1, with D possibly called TRBD1 or TRBD2 (7 bases each). The V gene's germline CDR1 is MGHDK and CDR2 SYGVNS. The CDR3 spans 14 residues. Trimming stripped 5 bases from V and 3 bases from J, with 14 bases between. CDR3 residues: CASSKPGGDYEQYF. CDR3 nucleotide sequence: TGTGCCAGCAGTAAGCCAGGGGGGGACTACGAGCAGTACTTC.

There are a few counts of this clonotype. This chain uses TRBV12-3 or TRBV12-4 with TRBJ1-5; weak D call: TRBD1 (5 bases). The CDR3 totals 13 residues. The V end lost 6 bases, the J end lost 5 bases, and 11 bases lay between the germline ends. DNA for the CDR3: TGTGCCAGCAGCCAGGAGGGGTATCAGCCCCAGCATTTT. This codes for CASSQEGYQPQHF.

In this sample, this clonotype turned up a few times. The chain uses TRBV10-3 and TRBJ2-5; D unclear. V lost 3 bases to trimming and J lost 5 bases, with 13 bases between them. Per germline, CDR1 ENHRY and CDR2 SYGVKD. The CDR3 is 14 amino acids. DNA for the CDR3: TGTGCCATCAGTGACCGAACCTCTCAGGAGACCCAGTACTTC. It translates to CAISDRTSQETQYF.

This clonotype showed up just a few times. The J gene is TRBJ2-2, the V gene TRBV29-1; D is undetermined. Germline CDR1 and CDR2: SQVTM and ANQGSEA. The V end was cut by 5 bases, the J end by 4 bases, with 11 bases between. The CDR3 covers 13 residues. The CDR3 nucleotides read TGCAGCGTTTCGACACTCTTCACCGGGGAGCTGTTTTTT. Protein product: CSVSTLFTGELFF.

This clonotype was recorded a few times. The chain couples TRBV7-6 to TRBJ2-7, with 11 nucleotides matching TRBD1. This CDR3 spans 17 amino acids. The germline gives CDR1 SGHVS, CDR2 FNYEAQ. After removal of 1 base from V and 0 bases from J, the junction contained 5 bases not matched to a gene. The CDR3 protein is CASSLVSGQGASYEQYF. CDR3 sequence (DNA): TGTGCCAGCAGCTTAGTTTCCGGACAGGGGGCCTCCTACGAGCAGTACTTC. The variable domain in full, with the rest retrieved from reference TRBV7-6 and TRBJ2-7, is GAGVSQSPRYKVTKRGQDVALRCDPISGHVSLYWYRQALGQGPEFLTYFNYEAQQDKSGLPNDRFSAERPEGSISTLTIQRTEQRDSAMYRCASSLVSGQGASYEQYFGPGTRLTVT.

The J gene is TRBJ2-5, the V gene TRBV4-3, with 9 bases matching TRBD1. The V gene's germline CDR1 is LGHNA and CDR2 YSLEER. The CDR3 runs 18 residues. The ends lost 0 bases at V and 1 base at J; junction bases unmatched: 9. The CDR3 DNA reads TGCGCCAGCAGCCAAGATTTATGGGACAGGGCGTGCCAAGAGACCCAGTACTTC. Its protein product is CASSQDLWDRACQETQYF.